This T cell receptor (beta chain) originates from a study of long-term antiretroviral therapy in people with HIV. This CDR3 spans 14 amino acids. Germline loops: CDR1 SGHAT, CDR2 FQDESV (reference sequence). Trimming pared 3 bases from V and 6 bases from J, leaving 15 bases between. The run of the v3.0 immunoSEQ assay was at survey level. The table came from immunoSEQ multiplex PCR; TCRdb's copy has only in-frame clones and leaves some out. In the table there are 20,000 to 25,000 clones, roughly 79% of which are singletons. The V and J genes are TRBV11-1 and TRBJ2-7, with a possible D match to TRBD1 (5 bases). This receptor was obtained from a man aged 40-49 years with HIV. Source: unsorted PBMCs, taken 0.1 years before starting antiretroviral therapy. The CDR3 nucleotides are TGTGCCAGCAGCTTCGGTGCAGGGTCGGTCGAGCAGTACTTC. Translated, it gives CASSFGAGSVEQYF.